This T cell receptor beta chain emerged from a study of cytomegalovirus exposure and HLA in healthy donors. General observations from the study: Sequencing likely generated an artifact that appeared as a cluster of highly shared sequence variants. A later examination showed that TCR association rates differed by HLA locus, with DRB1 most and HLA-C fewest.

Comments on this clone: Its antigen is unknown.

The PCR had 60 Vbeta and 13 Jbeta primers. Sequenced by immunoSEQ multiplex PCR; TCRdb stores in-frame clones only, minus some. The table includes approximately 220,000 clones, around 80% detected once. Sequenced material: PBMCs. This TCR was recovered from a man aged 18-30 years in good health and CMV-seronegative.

The chain's CDR3 is CAWQPGHANYGYTF. The CDR3 DNA is TGTGCCTGGCAGCCGGGACACGCTAACTATGGCTACACCTTC. The J gene is TRBJ1-2, the V gene TRBV30; tentative D call: TRBD1 (6 bases). CDR3 length equals 14 residues. V lost 5 bases to trimming and J lost 0 bases, with 13 bases between them. Germline CDR1 GTSNPN, CDR2 SVGIG (reference sequence).